This TCR beta chain was captured by sequencing in a study of cytomegalovirus exposure and HLA in healthy donors. The protocol was immunoSEQ multiplex PCR, while the TCRdb copy is restricted to in-frame clones and leaves out a portion. The data hold some 170,000 clones, with roughly 96% observed a single time. Per the germline V gene, CDR1 is SGHTS and CDR2 is YDEGEE. The CDR3 extends over 17 amino acids. Trimming removed 3 bases from V and 6 bases from J; junction bases left unmatched: 8. While the first cohort had about 610 subjects, the donors belonged to the separate validation cohort of over a hundred subjects.

The clonotype was recovered from a woman aged 18-29 years in good health and CMV-seronegative. J is TRBJ1-6 and V is TRBV5-8; 11 nucleotides align to TRBD1. The material sequenced was PBMCs. The CDR3 nucleotides are TGTGCCAGCAGCTCCCGGGACAGGGGGTTGAGTAATTCACCCCTCCACTTT. It encodes CASSSRDRGLSNSPLHF.